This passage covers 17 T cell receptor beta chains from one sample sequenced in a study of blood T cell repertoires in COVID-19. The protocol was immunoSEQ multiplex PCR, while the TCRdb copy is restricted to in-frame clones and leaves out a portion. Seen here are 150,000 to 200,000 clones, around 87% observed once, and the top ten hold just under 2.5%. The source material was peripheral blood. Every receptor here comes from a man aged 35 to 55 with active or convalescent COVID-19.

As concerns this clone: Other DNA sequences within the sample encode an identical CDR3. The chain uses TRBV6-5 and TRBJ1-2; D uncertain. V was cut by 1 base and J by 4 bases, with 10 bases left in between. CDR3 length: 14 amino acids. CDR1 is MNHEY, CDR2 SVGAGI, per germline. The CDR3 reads CASSYFGEGYGYTF. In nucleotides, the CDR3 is TGTGCCAGCAGTTACTTTGGGGAGGGCTATGGCTACACCTTC.

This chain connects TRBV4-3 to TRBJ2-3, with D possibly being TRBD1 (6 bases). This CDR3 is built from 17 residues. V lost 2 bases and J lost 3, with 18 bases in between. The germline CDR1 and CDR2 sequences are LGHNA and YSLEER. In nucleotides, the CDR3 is TGCGCCAGCAGCCAACTCAATCCGGGACAAGGAACAGATACGCAGTATTTT. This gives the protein CASSQLNPGQGTDTQYF.

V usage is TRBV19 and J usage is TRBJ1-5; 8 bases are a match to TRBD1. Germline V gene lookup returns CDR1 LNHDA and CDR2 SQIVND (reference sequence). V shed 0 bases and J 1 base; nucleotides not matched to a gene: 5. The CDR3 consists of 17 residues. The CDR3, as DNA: TGTGCCAGTAGTATAGACAGGGGGCTTAAGAGCAATCAGCCCCAGCATTTT. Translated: CASSIDRGLKSNQPQHF.

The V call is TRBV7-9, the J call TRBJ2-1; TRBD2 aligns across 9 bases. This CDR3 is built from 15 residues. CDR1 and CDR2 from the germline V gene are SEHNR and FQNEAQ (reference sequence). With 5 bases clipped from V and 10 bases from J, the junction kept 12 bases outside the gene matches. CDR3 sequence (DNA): TGTGCCAGCAGCCCCCTAGCGGGAAATCAGGGGGAGCAGTTCTTC. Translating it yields CASSPLAGNQGEQFF.

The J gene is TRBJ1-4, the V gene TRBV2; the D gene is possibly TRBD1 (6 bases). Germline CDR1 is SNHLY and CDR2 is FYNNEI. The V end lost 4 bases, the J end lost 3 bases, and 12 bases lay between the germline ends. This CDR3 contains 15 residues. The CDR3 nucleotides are TGTGCCAGCAGTGTTAGACAGGCGTCTAATGAAAAACTGTTTTTT. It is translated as CASSVRQASNEKLFF.

CDR3 sequence (DNA): TGTGCCAGCAGCGTAGCCCACAGGGGGCTATACGAGCAGTACTTC. Amino acid sequence: CASSVAHRGLYEQYF. The chain joins TRBV9 to TRBJ2-7, with 9 nucleotides matching TRBD1. The CDR3 runs 15 residues. Germline CDR1 is SGDLS and CDR2 is YYNGEE. With 0 bases clipped from V and 4 bases from J, the junction kept 5 bases outside the gene matches.

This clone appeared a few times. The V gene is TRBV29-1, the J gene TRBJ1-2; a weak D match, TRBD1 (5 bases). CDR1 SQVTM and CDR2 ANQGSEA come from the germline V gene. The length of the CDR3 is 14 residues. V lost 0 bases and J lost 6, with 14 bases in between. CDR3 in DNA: TGCAGCGTTGAAGATCAGGGTTTGGGCGATGGCTACACCTTC. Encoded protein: CSVEDQGLGDGYTF. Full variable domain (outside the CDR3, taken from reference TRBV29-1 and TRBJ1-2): SAVISQKPSRDICQRGTSLTIQCQVDSQVTMMFWYRQQPGQSLTLIATANQGSEATYESGFVIDKFPISRPNLTFSTLTVSNMSPEDSSIYLCSVEDQGLGDGYTFGSGTRLTVV.

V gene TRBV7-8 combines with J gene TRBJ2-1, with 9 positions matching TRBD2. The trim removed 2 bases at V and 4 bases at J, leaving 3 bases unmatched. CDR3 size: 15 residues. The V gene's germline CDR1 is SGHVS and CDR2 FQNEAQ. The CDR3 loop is CASSLLAGPYNEQFF. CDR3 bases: TGTGCCAGCAGCTTACTAGCGGGGCCTTACAATGAGCAGTTCTTC.

In nucleotides, the CDR3 is TGTGCCAGCAGCGACCGGACTAGCGGGGGGACCCGGCGGACCGGGGAGCTGTTTTTT. As protein: CASSDRTSGGTRRTGELFF. The chain couples TRBV9 to TRBJ2-2; 14 nucleotides align to TRBD2. V lost 3 bases and J lost 5; bases outside the gene matches: 12. Germline V CDR1 and CDR2: SGDLS, YYNGEE. This CDR3 contains 19 residues.

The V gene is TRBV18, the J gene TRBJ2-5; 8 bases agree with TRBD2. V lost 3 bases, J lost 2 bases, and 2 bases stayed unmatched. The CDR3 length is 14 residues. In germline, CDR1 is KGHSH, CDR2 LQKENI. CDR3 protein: CASSPSGGQETQYF. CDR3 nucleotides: TGTGCCAGCTCACCGAGCGGGGGTCAAGAGACCCAGTACTTC.

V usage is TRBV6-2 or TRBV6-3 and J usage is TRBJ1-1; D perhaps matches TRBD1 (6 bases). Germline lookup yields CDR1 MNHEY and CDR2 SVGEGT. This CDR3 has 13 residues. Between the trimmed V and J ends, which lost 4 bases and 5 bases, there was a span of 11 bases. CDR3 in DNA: TGTGCCAGCAGTTTTACAGGGACAACTGAAGCTTTCTTT. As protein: CASSFTGTTEAFF.

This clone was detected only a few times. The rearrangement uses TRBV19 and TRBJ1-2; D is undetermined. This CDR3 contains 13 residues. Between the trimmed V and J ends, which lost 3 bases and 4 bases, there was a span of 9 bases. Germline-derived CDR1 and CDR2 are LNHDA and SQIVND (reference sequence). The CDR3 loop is CASSISTSYGYTF. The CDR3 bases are TGTGCCAGTAGTATCTCTACGTCCTATGGCTACACCTTC.

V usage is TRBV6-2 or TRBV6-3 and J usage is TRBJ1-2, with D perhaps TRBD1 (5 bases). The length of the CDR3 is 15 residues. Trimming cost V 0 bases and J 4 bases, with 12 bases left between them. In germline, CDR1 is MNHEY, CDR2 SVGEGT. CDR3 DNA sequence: TGTGCCAGCAGTTACTCGGATAGACAGACCTATGGCTACACCTTC. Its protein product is CASSYSDRQTYGYTF.

The CDR3 bases are TGTGCCAGCAGTGAAGAACAGAGGAGGGGAAACACCATATATTTT. This sequence encodes CASSEEQRRGNTIYF. The rearrangement joins TRBV6-1 to TRBJ1-3, with D hard to call. Germline V gives CDR1 MNHNS, CDR2 SASEGT. This CDR3 comprises 15 residues. Trimming left V 1 base short and J 4 bases short, with 11 bases between.

CDR3 coding DNA: TGTGCCACCAGTGATTCCCGACTAGCGGGGGAGGAAAACATTCAGTACTTC. The encoded protein is CATSDSRLAGEENIQYF. J is TRBJ2-4 and V is TRBV24-1, with 12 bases lining up with TRBD2. V dropped 2 bases and J dropped 5; count of bases not matched to a gene: 6. Germline V CDR1 and CDR2: KGHDR, SFDVKD. The CDR3 is 17 residues long.

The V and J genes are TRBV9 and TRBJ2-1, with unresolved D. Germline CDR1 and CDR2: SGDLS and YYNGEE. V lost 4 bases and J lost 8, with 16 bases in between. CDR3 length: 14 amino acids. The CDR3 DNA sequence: TGTGCCAGCAGCCCCCCCCTTACAATGGATGAGCAGTTCTTC. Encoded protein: CASSPPLTMDEQFF.

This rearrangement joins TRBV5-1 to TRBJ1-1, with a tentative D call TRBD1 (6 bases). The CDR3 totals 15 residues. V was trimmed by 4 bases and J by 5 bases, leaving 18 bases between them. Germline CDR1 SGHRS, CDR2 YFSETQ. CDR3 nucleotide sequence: TGCGCCAGCAGCGGATCCACAGGGCGTGGGACTGAAGCTTTCTTT. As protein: CASSGSTGRGTEAFF.